The next 7 T cell receptor beta chains were all read from a single sample in a study of T cells in Graves' hyperthyroidism and ophthalmopathy. Amplification of TCR beta CDR3 regions was performed using RNA transcripts as template. A first-round RT-PCR of the TCR CDR3 used the HTBI primer set. TCRdb analysed the multiplex PCR reads with MiXCR anew, one entry per CDR3 protein. This table has 600,000 to 800,000 distinct CDR3 sequences, roughly a third appearing once. The sequenced material came from blood. The origin of the receptors is a woman aged 40 to 49 with Graves' hyperthyroidism.

This clonotype has only a few counts. CDR3 sequence (DNA): TGCAGTGCGTCTGGGGGGCTGTTAATGGAGGACGAGCAGTACTTC. It yields the protein CSASGGLLMEDEQYF. V and J are TRBV20-1 and TRBJ2-7; D could derive from TRBD1 or TRBD2 (6 bases each). Germline V lookup: CDR1 DFQATT, CDR2 SNEGSKA (reference sequence). CDR3 length: 15 amino acids. V was pared by 6 bases and J by 5 bases, with 23 bases between.

This clonotype was recorded many times. This chain uses TRBV20-1 with TRBJ2-7; 10 bases match TRBD2. The V and J ends lost 1 base and 5 bases, in that order; junction bases with no gene match: 5. The CDR3 is 14 amino acids. The germline V gene encodes CDR1 DFQATT and CDR2 SNEGSKA (reference sequence). The CDR3: CSARVLAGVHEQYF. The CDR3 DNA follows: TGCAGTGCTAGAGTGCTAGCGGGAGTCCACGAGCAGTACTTC.

Many counts were recorded for this clonotype. This chain links TRBV29-1 with TRBJ1-1; D uncertain. Trimming took 0 bases from V and 11 from J, leaving 10 bases between them. Germline V CDR1 and CDR2: SQVTM, ANQGSEA. The CDR3 length is 11 residues. CDR3 in amino acids: CSVEDPTEAFF. Written as DNA, the CDR3 is TGCAGCGTTGAAGATCCTACCGAGGCTTTCTTT.

V usage is TRBV24-1 and J usage is TRBJ1-2, with a weak D call TRBD1 (6 bases). This CDR3 contains 14 residues. With 4 bases removed from V and 9 bases from J, the gap between germline ends came to 17 bases. In germline, CDR1 is KGHDR, CDR2 SFDVKD. In DNA, the CDR3 is TGTGCCACCAGTGAGCTTACAGGGAGCGTTTGCTACACCTTC. It specifies CATSELTGSVCYTF.

The CDR3 sequence: CASKFGTGNTGELFF. The CDR3 nucleotides read TGTGCCAGCAAGTTCGGGACAGGGAACACCGGGGAGCTGTTTTTT. The chain combines TRBV14 with TRBJ2-2; 8 positions agree with TRBD1. The J segment lost 1 base and the V segment lost 7 bases, leaving 5 bases of the junction unmatched. Germline V gene sequence: CDR1 SGHDN, CDR2 FVKESK. This CDR3 comprises 15 residues. Together with reference TRBV14 and TRBJ2-2, the CDR3 gives the full variable domain: EAGVTQFPSHSVIEKGQTVTLRCDPISGHDNLYWYRRVMGKEIKFLLHFVKESKQDESGMPNNRFLAERTGGTYSTLKVQPAELEDSGVYFCASKFGTGNTGELFFGEGSRLTVL.

A remark on this clonotype: At one boundary the junction diverges from the germline segment, which might be a read error. This sequence joins TRBV10-3 and TRBJ2-6; 7 bases match TRBD1. CDR1 and CDR2 (germline): ENHRY, SYGVKD. The CDR3 is made up of 19 amino acids. CDR3: CATSGVIPGQNTGANVLTF. Written as DNA, the CDR3 is TGTGCCACCAGTGGAGTAATACCGGGACAGAACACCGGGGCCAACGTCCTGACTTTC.

To note about this clonotype: Given a much more abundant clone one base away, this may be a read error. The chain combines TRBV25-1 with TRBJ2-7; D might be TRBD1 (6 bases). Looked up from germline, CDR1 is MGHDK and CDR2 is SYGVNS. The CDR3 spans 14 residues. V lost 5 bases and J 3 bases, leaving 14 bases between the germline ends. The CDR3 reads CASSPKTGHYEQYF. The CDR3 DNA is TGTGCCAGCAGTCCTAAGACAGGCCACTACGAGCAGTACTTC.